The 18 T cell receptor beta chains in this list originate from one sample, sequenced in a study of blood T cell repertoires in COVID-19 (dated by TCRdb to 2020 to 2021). The library was prepared using the immunoSEQ multiplex PCR assay. This immuneACCESS table, as held by TCRdb, lists in-frame sequences with V and J called but not all clones. Of the missing ones, under half trace to an unresolved V gene in checked studies; the others have no known cause. Counted in this sample were about 41,000 clones; roughly nine tenths of them appeared once. The ten largest clones capture 3.5% to 4.5% of the sample. Material for sequencing was peripheral blood. These receptors all stem from a man between 60 and 75 years old with acute or convalescent COVID-19.

CDR3 in DNA: TGTGCCAGCAGCGTAGCGGGACAGGGGATTAACTATGGCTACACCTTC. This codes for CASSVAGQGINYGYTF. The rearrangement joins TRBV9 to TRBJ1-2; 10 nucleotides match TRBD1. This CDR3 spans 16 amino acids. Germline V CDR1 and CDR2: SGDLS, YYNGEE. V lost 0 bases, J lost 1 base, and 3 bases stayed unmatched.

The chain couples TRBV15 to TRBJ1-1; unclear D gene. V was shortened by 0 bases and J by 5 bases, with 7 bases between the two germline ends. Germline assignment: CDR1 LNHNV and CDR2 YYDKDF (reference sequence). This CDR3 comprises 13 residues. This CDR3 is CATSRDQDTEAFF. The CDR3 nucleotides read TGTGCCACCAGCAGAGATCAGGATACTGAAGCTTTCTTT.

This clone was counted a single time. The CDR3 is CASSLLIIRGNTEAFF. The CDR3 nucleotides are TGTGCCAGCAGCTTACTTATTATTCGGGGGAACACTGAAGCTTTCTTT. The chain recombines TRBV7-2 with TRBJ1-1; D not certain. V was clipped by 2 bases and J by 1 base, with 14 bases between them. Germline-derived CDR1 and CDR2 are SGHTA and FQGNSA. This CDR3 region has 16 residues.

This sequence joins TRBV7-9 and TRBJ2-2; no reliable D call. Trimming stripped 5 bases from V and 2 bases from J, with 9 bases between. Germline loops: CDR1 SEHNR, CDR2 FQNEAQ (reference sequence). The CDR3 spans 14 residues. DNA for the CDR3: TGTGCCAGCAGCCCAGACTTAAACACCGGGGAGCTGTTTTTT. This encodes CASSPDLNTGELFF.

V is TRBV6-6 and J is TRBJ2-6, with no clear D. Germline assignment: CDR1 MNHNY and CDR2 SVGAGI (reference sequence). The V gene lost 7 bases and the J gene lost 0 bases, with 7 bases spanning the gap. CDR3 length: 14 amino acids. Written as DNA, the CDR3 is TGTGCCAGCACCCTGAGCTCTGGGGCCAACGTCCTGACTTTC. It translates to CASTLSSGANVLTF.

This clone has just one count. The chain couples TRBV5-1 to TRBJ2-1; 9 nucleotides agree with TRBD1. The CDR3 is 14 amino acids. CDR1 is SGHRS, CDR2 YFSETQ, per germline. V was clipped by 0 bases and J by 6 bases; unmatched bases: 1. The CDR3 reads CASSLGTGANEQFF. The CDR3 DNA follows: TGCGCCAGCAGCTTGGGGACAGGGGCCAATGAGCAGTTCTTC.

The rearrangement uses TRBV19 and TRBJ1-2; 10 nucleotides align to TRBD1. Germline assignment: CDR1 LNHDA and CDR2 SQIVND (reference sequence). CDR3 size: 15 residues. The V gene end was trimmed by 4 bases and the J gene end by 6 bases; junction bases not matched to a gene: 8. CDR3 region: CASSSRQGAIDGYTF. In DNA form, the CDR3 reads TGTGCCAGTAGTAGTCGACAGGGGGCGATCGATGGCTACACCTTC.

The sample holds one count of this clone. J is TRBJ2-7 and V is TRBV5-8; D gene uncertain. This CDR3 spans 12 amino acids. The germline V gene encodes CDR1 SGHTS and CDR2 YDEGEE. The V gene lost 1 base and the J gene lost 7 bases, with 9 bases spanning the gap. The CDR3 bases are TGTGCCAGCAGCTTGTTAGCTTTGGAGCAGTACTTC. It codes for CASSLLALEQYF.

The chain employs TRBV24-1 and TRBJ2-3; TRBD1 agrees at 7 bases. The trim removed 3 bases at V and 5 bases at J, leaving 7 bases unmatched. The CDR3 runs to 15 residues. Germline V lookup: CDR1 KGHDR, CDR2 SFDVKD. The DNA for the CDR3 is TGTGCCACCAGTGATCCGGGACAGAATAAAGATACGCAGTATTTT. Amino acid sequence: CATSDPGQNKDTQYF.

The rearrangement joins TRBV28 to TRBJ1-1; D perhaps matches TRBD1 (5 bases). The ends were cut back, 8 bases at V and 7 bases at J, with 11 bases in the middle. This CDR3 has 11 residues. Germline V gene lookup returns CDR1 MDHEN and CDR2 SYDVKM. CDR3 sequence: CASGHQIEAFF. In nucleotides, the CDR3 is TGTGCCAGCGGACACCAAATTGAAGCTTTCTTT.

The chain has TRBV7-2 and TRBJ2-7, with 13 bases matching TRBD2. Trimming took 2 bases from V and 0 from J; bases not matched to a gene: 10. In germline, CDR1 is SGHTA, CDR2 FQGNSA. CDR3 length: 19 residues. The CDR3 sequence: CASSLFPGGTSGDSYEQYF. As DNA, the CDR3 is TGTGCCAGCAGCTTATTCCCGGGGGGGACTAGCGGGGACTCCTACGAGCAGTACTTC. Looking up the rest from reference TRBV7-2 and TRBJ2-7 gives the full variable domain: GAGVSQSPSNKVTEKGKDVELRCDPISGHTALYWYRQSLGQGLEFLIYFQGNSAPDKSGLPSDRFSAERTGGSVSTLTIQRTQQEDSAVYLCASSLFPGGTSGDSYEQYFGPGTRLTVT.

The chain has TRBV7-2 and TRBJ1-2; D call uncertain. This CDR3 region has 13 residues. CDR1 and CDR2 from the germline V gene are SGHTA and FQGNSA. V was clipped by 6 bases and J by 1 base, with 9 bases between them. DNA for the CDR3: TGTGCCAGCAGACGGGAGATTAACTATGGCTACACCTTC. Its protein product is CASRREINYGYTF. Complete variable domain (other parts from reference TRBV7-2 and TRBJ1-2): GAGVSQSPSNKVTEKGKDVELRCDPISGHTALYWYRQSLGQGLEFLIYFQGNSAPDKSGLPSDRFSAERTGGSVSTLTIQRTQQEDSAVYLCASRREINYGYTFGSGTRLTVV.

The chain employs TRBV25-1 and TRBJ2-5; a weak D match, TRBD1 (5 bases). The CDR3 sequence is 13 residues long. Germline lookup yields CDR1 MGHDK and CDR2 SYGVNS. Trimming removed 5 bases from V and 5 bases from J, with 12 bases in between. The DNA for the CDR3 is TGTGCCAGCAGTCAAGACAGCCGGGAGACCCAGTACTTC. Translating gives CASSQDSRETQYF.

The CDR3 DNA follows: TGCGCCAGCAGTGAGTTGGCAGATAACTATGGCTACACCTTC. This sequence encodes CASSELADNYGYTF. The rearrangement uses TRBV10-2 and TRBJ1-2, with no clear D. Trimming removed 1 base from V and 1 base from J, with 7 bases in between. Germline V CDR1 and CDR2: WSHSY, SAAADI. This CDR3 comprises 14 residues.

V is TRBV4-3 and J is TRBJ2-3, with a possible D match to TRBD2 (6 bases). The length of the CDR3 is 16 residues. With 6 bases removed from V and 4 bases from J, the gap between germline ends came to 20 bases. Germline CDR1 is LGHNA and CDR2 is YSLEER. The CDR3, as DNA: TGCGCCAGCAGTCCTATGTGGGGGGAATGGGCAGATACGCAGTATTTT. Amino acids: CASSPMWGEWADTQYF.

The chain has TRBV6-6 and TRBJ2-1; D is uncertain. From germline, CDR1 is MNHNY and CDR2 SVGAGI (reference sequence). The V end lost 2 bases, the J end lost 0 bases, and 8 bases lay between the germline ends. This CDR3 region has 15 residues. Here the CDR3 reads CASSYEASSYNEQFF. The CDR3 DNA reads TGTGCCAGCAGTTACGAGGCTAGCTCCTACAATGAGCAGTTCTTC.

The V gene is TRBV6-2 or TRBV6-3, the J gene TRBJ1-5; D is unclear. Trimming removed 2 bases from V and 0 bases from J, with 11 bases in between. This CDR3 has 16 amino acids. Germline CDR1 reads MNHEY; CDR2 reads SVGEGT. This CDR3 is CASSYARAYSNQPQHF. The CDR3 DNA reads TGTGCCAGCAGTTACGCACGCGCGTATAGCAATCAGCCCCAGCATTTT.

The rearrangement joins TRBV11-2 to TRBJ2-7; D gene uncertain. V was shortened by 5 bases and J by 4 bases, with 12 bases between the two germline ends. This CDR3 contains 13 residues. CDR1 and CDR2 from the germline V gene are SGHAT and FQNNGV. Here the CDR3 reads CASSLGRLYEQYF. Written as DNA, the CDR3 is TGTGCCAGCAGCCTCGGCAGGCTTTACGAGCAGTACTTC.